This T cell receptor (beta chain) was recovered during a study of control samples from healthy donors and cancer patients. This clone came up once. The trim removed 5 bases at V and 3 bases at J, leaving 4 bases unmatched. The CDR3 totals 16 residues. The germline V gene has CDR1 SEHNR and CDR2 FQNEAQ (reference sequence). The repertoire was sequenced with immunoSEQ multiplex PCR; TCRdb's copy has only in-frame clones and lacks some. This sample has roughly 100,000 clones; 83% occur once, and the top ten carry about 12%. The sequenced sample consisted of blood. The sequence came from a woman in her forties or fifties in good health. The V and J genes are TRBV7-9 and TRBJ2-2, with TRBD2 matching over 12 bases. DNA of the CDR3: TGTGCCAGCAGCCCGCTAGCGGGGGGGCACACCGGGGAGCTGTTTTTT. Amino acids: CASSPLAGGHTGELFF.